The present T cell receptor (beta chain) was sequenced within a study of identical twins (dated by TCRdb to the mid-2010s). In the study overall: TCR alpha and beta repertoires from monozygotic twins, unrelated adults of various ages and cord blood were deep-sequenced to test whether fetal clonotypes persist. Replicate twin experiments were performed at different times using different library preparation protocols to rule out contamination. Study-wide findings and limitations: Abundant cord blood beta clonotypes had fewer insertions, young adult naive repertoires showed a similar but weaker trend, and memory repertoires showed no such trend. The excess sharing between twins in beta out-of-frame sequences was weaker because fewer shared sequences reduced the signal-to-noise ratio. In monozygotic twins, out-of-frame TCR alpha sharing was systematically underestimated by recombination models, although the models agreed with sharing between unrelated individuals. Invariant T cells such as MAIT and iNKT could partly confound zero-insertion analyses, though diverse VJ usage argued against this for most clonotypes. Because the same donors could not be followed over many years, the conclusions relied on cross-sectional statistical analysis. Compared with coincidental sharing between unrelated individuals, out-of-frame TCR alpha sequences shared between twins had an excess of sequences with low generation probability.

This clonotype occurred many times. Its antigen is unknown. Base qualities are missing; no much larger clone stands one base away. The cysteine opens and the valine closes a CDR3 of 13 amino acids. The CDR3 DNA has 39 bases and is translated from base 1. Relative to germline, V is missing 2 bases and J is missing 7 bases, with 5 bases of the junction outside any gene match. CDR1 and CDR2 (ENHRY, SYGVKD) derive from the germline V gene. Libraries were constructed by 5' RACE. TCRdb lists the instrument as Illumina HiSeq 2000. A universal primer binding site was introduced by template switching, and a unique molecular identifier was present in the final cDNA, enabling accurate counting of TCR cDNA molecules. Specific primers in the conserved constant-segment region were used to synthesize first-strand cDNA for the TCR alpha and beta chains. Each cDNA library was double barcoded, with a SMART-Mk sample barcode plus Illumina barcodes, to control for contamination. TruSeq adapter sequences and Illumina sample barcodes were added in two successive PCR steps. TCR alpha and beta cDNA libraries were sequenced on the Illumina HiSeq platform with custom primers. The source study handled its data this way. Raw reads were processed with MiGEC to extract unique molecular identifiers, and MiXCR was used to determine CDR3 positions. For each individual, recombination models were inferred using an EM algorithm with the repgenHMM and IGoR tools. The tcR package in R was used for shared clonotype analysis, with sharing normalized by the product of cloneset sizes. To study raw recombination free of thymic and clonal selection effects, out-of-frame nonproductive sequences were analyzed. Using fastp trimming at Q25 and MiXCR clonotype assembly, TCRdb reanalyzed the public sequencing data and kept in-frame beta chains. Entries are consolidated by CDR3 protein sequence, retaining the most common genes and DNA. The V and J calls come from TCRdb's annotation, not from the publication. This sample comprises about 690,000 distinct CDR3 sequences, roughly 6% of them detected only once. About 2% of the sample lies in the top ten.

Every donor was a healthy Caucasian. Three unrelated non-twin adults were additionally sequenced: a male aged 18 to 30, a male aged 50 to 60 and a female aged 50 to 60. Using Miltenyi CD45RO+ enrichment and human naive T-cell isolation kits, memory (CD45RO+) and naive T cells were isolated from PBMC. The receptor was isolated from a man aged 18 to 29 in good health. Recombination connected TRBV10-3 to TRBJ2-7; 7 central nucleotides agree with TRBD2. Sequencing was done on a sample of naive T cells sorted from blood. The sample's cell subset or site label, decoded: cells isolated with a human naive T-cell isolation kit. The CDR3 protein: CAISETSAMEQYV. The DNA sequence is given as TGTGCCATCAGTGAGACTAGCGCAATGGAGCAGTACGTC.